What follows are 32 T cell receptor beta chains derived from one specimen sequenced in a study of blood T cell repertoires in COVID-19. This table comes from immunoSEQ multiplex PCR, and its TCRdb copy is limited to in-frame clones, with some not included. The repertoire holds approximately 200,000 clones, with roughly 87% as singletons. The sample taken for sequencing was PBMCs or T cells enriched from blood (not recorded which). These receptors were obtained from a man under 40 who had recovered from COVID-19.

The chain uses TRBV6-5 and TRBJ2-3, with 10 bases identical to TRBD2. CDR1 is MNHEY and CDR2 is SVGAGI in the germline V gene. Trimming cost V 6 bases and J 6 bases; bases outside gene matches: 9. The CDR3 is made up of 15 amino acids. The CDR3 is CASRHLAGVGDTQYF. The CDR3 DNA sequence: TGTGCCAGCAGGCACCTAGCGGGAGTCGGGGATACGCAGTATTTT.

V usage is TRBV11-2 and J usage is TRBJ2-7; a weak D match, TRBD2 (6 bases). The CDR3 runs to 15 residues. Per germline, CDR1 SGHAT and CDR2 FQNNGV. The V end was cut by 0 bases, the J end by 5 bases, with 14 bases between. DNA for the CDR3: TGTGCCAGCAGCTTAGACCCAGCGGGTTACCACGAGCAGTACTTC. Translation gives CASSLDPAGYHEQYF.

The chain recombines TRBV6-5 with TRBJ1-6; a possible D gene is TRBD1 (6 bases). Trimming stripped 0 bases from V and 8 bases from J, with 11 bases between. The length of the CDR3 is 15 residues. CDR1 and CDR2 from the germline V gene are MNHEY and SVGAGI. In nucleotides, the CDR3 is TGTGCCAGCAGTTACTCGAACAGGGTTGATTCACCCCTCCACTTT. Its protein product is CASSYSNRVDSPLHF.

V and J are TRBV7-9 and TRBJ1-2; a possible D gene is TRBD1 (6 bases). The germline gives CDR1 SEHNR, CDR2 FQNEAQ (reference sequence). The CDR3 is 16 amino acids. V lost 1 base to trimming and J lost 0 bases, with 12 bases between them. The CDR3 nucleotides are TGTGCCAGCAGCTTAGAGGGGGTCCAGGCTAACTATGGCTACACCTTC. As protein: CASSLEGVQANYGYTF.

There are a few counts of this clone. DNA of the CDR3: TGTGCCAGCAGACGGACTAGCGGGAGCGGGGAGCAGTACTTC. Translated: CASRRTSGSGEQYF. The J gene is TRBJ2-7, the V gene TRBV27; the match to TRBD2 covers 13 bases. This CDR3 is built from 14 residues. The V gene's germline CDR1 is MNHEY and CDR2 SMNVEV (reference sequence). Trimming at V came to 6 bases and at J to 7 bases, leaving 6 bases not matched to a gene.

Worth noting for this clone: Relative to the germline gene, one junction end is altered; a read error may explain this. The J gene is TRBJ1-5, the V gene TRBV2; 9 nucleotides agree with TRBD1. This CDR3 is 15 amino acids long. Germline CDR1 SNHLY, CDR2 FYNNEI. CDR3 DNA: TGTGCCAGCACTGAAGACAGGGGGGGCAATCAGCCCCAGCATTTT. Translated: CASTEDRGGNQPQHF.

The rearrangement links TRBV7-9 to TRBJ2-3; 7 nucleotides line up with TRBD1. J gave up 1 base and V 6 bases, and 7 bases lay outside the gene matches. Germline-derived CDR1 and CDR2 are SEHNR and FQNEAQ (reference sequence). The CDR3 spans 15 residues. In nucleotides, the CDR3 is TGTGCCAGCAGTAAAACAGGGGATGGCACAGATACGCAGTATTTT. Translating gives CASSKTGDGTDTQYF.

This chain joins TRBV7-9 and TRBJ1-1; D is uncertain. The CDR3 length is 11 residues. Germline-derived CDR1 and CDR2 are SEHNR and FQNEAQ (reference sequence). V lost 6 bases, J lost 11 bases, and 13 bases lay in between. The chain's CDR3 is CASSYTTRAFF. Here the CDR3 DNA reads TGTGCCAGCAGTTATACGACGAGGGCTTTCTTT.

This chain uses TRBV14 with TRBJ2-7, with D maybe TRBD2 (6 bases). The V end lost 0 bases, the J end lost 6 bases, and 21 bases lay between the germline ends. The CDR3 contains 17 residues. The germline CDR1 and CDR2 sequences are SGHDN and FVKESK. The CDR3 reads CASSQDRRGRDGGEQYF. In nucleotides, the CDR3 is TGTGCCAGCAGCCAAGATCGTCGAGGGCGGGACGGGGGCGAGCAGTACTTC. The variable domain in full, with the rest retrieved from reference TRBV14 and TRBJ2-7, is EAGVTQFPSHSVIEKGQTVTLRCDPISGHDNLYWYRRVMGKEIKFLLHFVKESKQDESGMPNNRFLAERTGGTYSTLKVQPAELEDSGVYFCASSQDRRGRDGGEQYFGPGTRLTVT.

The J gene is TRBJ2-6, the V gene TRBV19, with D unclear. Germline-derived CDR1 and CDR2 are LNHDA and SQIVND (reference sequence). The CDR3 loop spans 14 amino acids. Trimming removed 7 bases at V and 4 bases at J, with 11 bases between. This chain's CDR3 is CASTLGPGANVLTF. The CDR3 DNA reads TGTGCCAGTACCCTTGGCCCAGGGGCCAACGTCCTGACTTTC.

The sample holds a few counts of this clone. Other DNA sequences in the same sample also yield this CDR3. The chain couples TRBV25-1 to TRBJ1-2; 7 bases align to TRBD1. The length of the CDR3 is 13 residues. CDR1 and CDR2 (germline): MGHDK, SYGVNS. V was pared by 5 bases and J by 4 bases, with 4 bases of the junction left unmatched. The CDR3 DNA follows: TGTGCCAGCAGTCTTACAGGGGCCTATGGCTACACCTTC. It encodes CASSLTGAYGYTF.

V and J are TRBV6-5 and TRBJ2-1; 8 bases agree with TRBD1. This CDR3 has 15 amino acids. V shed 6 bases, J shed 8 bases, and the junction held 12 bases outside the gene matches. The germline V gene has CDR1 MNHEY and CDR2 SVGAGI. CDR3 coding DNA: TGTGCCAGCAGAACCGGGACAGGCCGGAAGGATGAGCAGTTCTTC. Encoded protein: CASRTGTGRKDEQFF.

In this sample, this clone turned up once. This chain uses TRBV27 with TRBJ2-7; TRBD1 is a possible D gene (5 bases). In germline, CDR1 is MNHEY, CDR2 SMNVEV (reference sequence). The length of the CDR3 is 13 residues. Trimming pared 6 bases from V and 2 bases from J, leaving 11 bases between. The CDR3 spells CASRGGATYEQYF. The DNA of the CDR3 is TGTGCCAGCAGGGGTGGGGCAACCTACGAGCAGTACTTC.

This chain links TRBV6-2 or TRBV6-3 with TRBJ1-5; TRBD1 agrees at 9 bases. The V segment lost 6 bases and the J segment 8 bases; nucleotides outside the gene matches: 11. Germline V CDR1 and CDR2: MNHEY, SVGEGT. This CDR3 is built from 15 residues. CDR3 DNA: TGTGCCAGCAGCGGAACAGGGGGCTTGGTGGAGCCCCAGCATTTT. Protein sequence: CASSGTGGLVEPQHF.

The chain has TRBV27 and TRBJ1-1, with 7 bases aligning to TRBD1. Germline loops: CDR1 MNHEY, CDR2 SMNVEV (reference sequence). This CDR3 is 16 amino acids long. Unmatched junction bases numbered 9, after V lost 5 bases and J lost 0 bases. The CDR3 is CASSRRTGVLNTEAFF. As DNA, the CDR3 is TGTGCCAGCAGTAGACGGACAGGCGTGCTGAACACTGAAGCTTTCTTT.

J is TRBJ1-2 and V is TRBV15; 7 bases map to TRBD1. Germline-derived CDR1 and CDR2 are LNHNV and YYDKDF (reference sequence). The CDR3 is made up of 15 amino acids. V gave up 2 bases and J gave up 0 bases; unmatched junction bases: 3. The CDR3 region has the DNA TGTGCCACCAGCAGAAGAGGGGGCTCTAACTATGGCTACACCTTC. The encoded protein is CATSRRGGSNYGYTF.

The CDR3 bases are TGTGCCAGCAGTGGGGAGTACCGGAGAGCGTACGAGCAGTACTTC. Its protein is CASSGEYRRAYEQYF. The chain employs TRBV6-4 and TRBJ2-7; D possibly corresponds to TRBD2 (5 bases). Trimming took 4 bases from V and 4 from J, leaving 17 bases between them. Germline V gene sequence: CDR1 MRHNA, CDR2 SNTAGT. The CDR3 runs 15 residues.

The chain uses TRBV12-3 or TRBV12-4 and TRBJ1-1; D gene ambiguous. Trimming removed 3 bases from V and 5 bases from J, with 10 bases in between. CDR3 length equals 13 residues. CDR3 residues: CASSFSLVTEAFF. DNA for the CDR3: TGTGCCAGCAGTTTTAGTTTAGTGACTGAAGCTTTCTTT.

In its sample, this clone was seen once. This rearrangement joins TRBV2 to TRBJ1-2, with TRBD1 as a possible D gene (5 bases). Trimming shortened V by 3 bases and J by 8 bases, and 16 bases separated the two germline ends. Germline CDR1 SNHLY, CDR2 FYNNEI. CDR3 size: 14 residues. Here the CDR3 DNA reads TGTGCCAGCAGTGATCAGGGAGGGCCCATAGGCTACACCTTC. Amino acids: CASSDQGGPIGYTF.

This rearrangement joins TRBV29-1 to TRBJ2-7; TRBD1 matches at 9 bases. Unmatched junction bases numbered 2, after V lost 7 bases and J lost 1 base. The CDR3 is 12 amino acids. Germline V CDR1 and CDR2: SQVTM, ANQGSEA. Written as DNA, the CDR3 is TGCAGCGGGACAGGGGAGTCCTACGAGCAGTACTTC. Its protein product is CSGTGESYEQYF.

The rearrangement uses TRBV5-4 and TRBJ2-3, with a weak D call TRBD1 (6 bases). The V and J ends lost 1 base and 1 base respectively, with 7 bases between them. Germline lookup yields CDR1 SGHNT and CDR2 YYREEE (reference sequence). The CDR3 consists of 14 residues. In DNA, the CDR3 is TGTGCCAGCAGCTTGAAGGGGGGCACAGATACGCAGTATTTT. Encoded protein: CASSLKGGTDTQYF.

The chain carries TRBV18 and TRBJ1-4; maybe TRBD1 (5 bases). CDR3 length: 13 residues. Trimming took 4 bases from V and 4 from J, leaving 7 bases between them. Per the germline V gene, CDR1 is KGHSH and CDR2 is LQKENI. CDR3 amino acids: CASSQGVNEKLFF. CDR3 nucleotides: TGTGCCAGCTCACAAGGGGTTAATGAAAAACTGTTTTTT.

The genes are TRBV5-6 and TRBJ2-1, with TRBD1 matching over 7 bases. Germline values: CDR1 SGHDT, CDR2 YYEEEE. The length of the CDR3 is 16 residues. Unmatched junction bases numbered 14, after V lost 4 bases and J lost 7 bases. The CDR3 coding sequence is TGTGCCAGCAGCCCCCATAATGGGGACAGCAGGAATGAGCAGTTCTTC. Protein product: CASSPHNGDSRNEQFF.

CDR3 bases: TGTGCCAGTAGTATAAGACGCGGGCCGTCCCAAGAGACCCAGTACTTC. This translates into CASSIRRGPSQETQYF. The chain is built from TRBV19 and TRBJ2-5; maybe TRBD2 (5 bases). This CDR3 has 16 amino acids. The germline V and J ends were trimmed by 2 bases and 1 base, with 14 bases remaining between them. Germline CDR1 reads LNHDA; CDR2 reads SQIVND (reference sequence).

The genes are TRBV4-1 and TRBJ2-7; unclear D gene. The CDR3 has 17 residues. Between the trimmed V and J ends, which lost 2 bases and 1 base, there was a span of 18 bases. Germline V gives CDR1 MGHRA, CDR2 YSYEKL. The CDR3 DNA reads TGCGCCAGCAGCCAACTAATGTCAGGTTACAGTTCCTACGAGCAGTACTTC. This translates into CASSQLMSGYSSYEQYF.

J is TRBJ2-2 and V is TRBV7-7; D gene uncertain. The germline V gene encodes CDR1 SSHAT and CDR2 FNYEAQ (reference sequence). The length of the CDR3 is 13 residues. V was pared by 4 bases and J by 6 bases, with 9 bases between. Written as DNA, the CDR3 is TGTGCCAGCAGCTCCGGCGGTCCCGGGGAGCTGTTTTTT. Translation gives CASSSGGPGELFF.

The chain is built from TRBV10-1 and TRBJ2-6; D is unresolved. The CDR3 consists of 13 residues. Per the germline V gene, CDR1 is WNHNN and CDR2 is SYGVQD (reference sequence). Trimming cost V 8 bases and J 0 bases, with 5 bases left between them. CDR3 residues: CASSSSGANVLTF. In DNA, the CDR3 is TGCGCCAGCTCTTCCTCTGGGGCCAACGTCCTGACTTTC.

The chain carries TRBV18 and TRBJ2-6; TRBD1 might be the D (6 bases). Per the germline V gene, CDR1 is KGHSH and CDR2 is LQKENI. Trimming removed 6 bases at V and 1 base at J, with 7 bases between. The CDR3 runs 14 residues. In DNA form, the CDR3 reads TGTGCCAGCTCCCAGGGGTCTGGGGCCAACGTCCTGACTTTC. Residues: CASSQGSGANVLTF.

This chain connects TRBV19 to TRBJ1-2, with 10 bases that match TRBD1. J gave up 5 bases and V 6 bases, and 12 bases lay outside the gene matches. Germline V CDR1 and CDR2: LNHDA, SQIVND (reference sequence). This CDR3 is built from 16 residues. This CDR3 is CASRREDRGRTYGYTF. CDR3 bases: TGTGCCAGTAGACGGGAAGACAGGGGGCGAACGTATGGCTACACCTTC.

This clone was recorded only once. The chain employs TRBV6-5 and TRBJ2-5; TRBD1 is a possible D gene (6 bases). This CDR3 is built from 15 residues. V dropped 2 bases and J dropped 5 bases, with 15 bases sitting between them. Germline V gives CDR1 MNHEY, CDR2 SVGAGI. The CDR3: CASSYGNRALETQYF. CDR3 DNA: TGTGCCAGCAGTTACGGTAACAGGGCGCTGGAGACCCAGTACTTC.

The chain recombines TRBV10-1 with TRBJ2-7; 7 bases map to TRBD2. The trim removed 6 bases at V and 1 base at J, leaving 9 bases unmatched. The CDR3 contains 15 residues. Germline CDR1 WNHNN, CDR2 SYGVQD (reference sequence). DNA of the CDR3: TGCGCCAGCAGCCTAGGGGCTAGCGGTTCCTACGAGCAGTACTTC. Encoded protein: CASSLGASGSYEQYF.

The gene calls are TRBV7-2 and TRBJ1-2; no definite D call. Germline-derived CDR1 and CDR2 are SGHTA and FQGNSA. CDR3 length: 14 residues. The V end was cut by 4 bases, the J end by 4 bases, with 13 bases between. CDR3 loop: CASSSRGRSYGYTF. The CDR3 nucleotides read TGTGCCAGCAGCTCCCGAGGGCGGTCCTATGGCTACACCTTC. Based on the CDR3 plus reference TRBV7-2 and TRBJ1-2, the full variable domain is GAGVSQSPSNKVTEKGKDVELRCDPISGHTALYWYRQSLGQGLEFLIYFQGNSAPDKSGLPSDRFSAERTGGSVSTLTIQRTQQEDSAVYLCASSSRGRSYGYTFGSGTRLTVV.